This T cell receptor beta chain derives from a study of T-cell reconstitution after alpha-beta-depleted transplantation in children (dated by TCRdb to 2016 to 2017). About the investigation overall: The study quantitatively tracked T-cell immune reconstitution after TCRalphabeta/CD19-depleted allogeneic hematopoietic cell transplantation in children using TCR repertoire profiling.

By share, this clonotype ranks as medium-sized (0.01 to 0.1%). Its antigen is unknown. Per-base quality was not reported, and no clone a single base away is much larger than it. Library construction relied on PCR. Sequenced using an Illumina HiSeq 2500. TCR library preparation used molecular barcoding, with unique molecular identifiers applied to normalize quantification of the TCRbeta repertoire. TCRdb trimmed the raw reads at Q25, called clones with MiXCR and kept productive beta chains. Entries are consolidated by CDR3 protein sequence, retaining the most common genes and DNA. This sample lists under 7,000 distinct CDR3 sequences; approximately 16% were detected once. The ten largest clones add up to roughly 15% of the sample. The CDR3 runs 14 amino acids, cysteine and phenylalanine included. The read is trimmed to its CDR3 DNA, 42 bases read in frame from base 1. The junction shows trimming of 7 bases on V and 6 bases on J, and the gene matches do not reach 8 bases of it. The germline V gene encodes CDR1 SNHLY and CDR2 FYNNEI.

Sample treatment or condition, as interpreted from the label and publication: allogeneic hematopoietic cell transplantation with graft depleted of TCRalphabeta T cells and CD19 B cells. The children who served as transplant recipients had been given grafts of TCRalphabeta/CD19-depleted allogeneic hematopoietic cells. Study-wide conclusions, independent of this receptor: The apparently early alphabetaT-cell count recovery about two months after transplant was reportedly dependent on only several hundred rapidly expanded clones derived from non-depleted graft cells. The high TCRbeta diversity at day 60 in some patients was ascribed to recipient T cells and intrathymic progenitors that had survived conditioning. Over the following months the frequencies of hyperexpanded clones went down, and after one year T-cell counts and TCRbeta diversity were mostly credited to newly produced T cells.

The material was PBMCs, obtained before TCRalphabeta/CD19-depleted stem cell transplant. This sequence originates from a boy aged 2 to 10 with acute lymphoblastic leukemia, due to receive a stem cell transplant. The sequence links TRBV2 to TRBJ1-1; 10 middle bases align to TRBD1. The DNA is as follows: TGTGCCAGCATGGGGACAGGGGTCGTGGCTGAAGCTTTCTTT. This encodes CASMGTGVVAEAFF.